This TCR beta chain was documented in a study of T cell repertoires in cytomegalovirus infection. Looking at the study overall: Public TCR beta signatures marked donors with CMV infection and the matching HLA.

This clonotype showed up many times. The target antigen is unknown. Via MiXCR, TCRdb re-called the reads, giving one row per CDR3 protein. The table has 100,000 or so distinct CDR3 sequences, roughly 40% seen once; the top ten hold roughly 70%. Study-level findings and limits: Dominating the ex vivo response were TCR beta clonotypes that were CMV-specific and HLA-C-restricted.

The clonotype originates from a human donor in good health (CMV status not recorded). Some clones in this sample may be carry-over from other donors' samples. The source material was CD8+ T cells from cultured PBMCs, sampled from culture after CMV antigen stimulation.

The CDR3 nucleotides are TGCGCCAGCAGCCAAGACACCCCAGTACATGGCTACACCTTC. Residues: CASSQDTPVHGYTF. The V call is TRBV4-1, the J call TRBJ1-2; D is undetermined. Trimming removed 0 bases at V and 6 bases at J, with 11 bases between. The CDR3 sequence is 14 residues long. The V gene's germline CDR1 is MGHRA and CDR2 YSYEKL.